This TCR beta chain was found in a study of blood T cell repertoires in COVID-19. Overall study context: Researchers got acute and convalescent COVID-19 samples from the United States, Italy and Spain.

The CDR3 consists of 18 residues. The ends lost 4 bases at V and 0 bases at J; junction bases unmatched: 7. The germline V gene has CDR1 SGDLS and CDR2 YYNGEE. Participants came from about two dozen US areas, aged roughly 18 to 95 years. Clones were read by immunoSEQ multiplex PCR, and TCRdb kept only the in-frame ones, dropping some. Seen here are 120,000 to 150,000 clones, 84% observed once, and the top ten hold 3% to 3.5%. V usage is TRBV9 and J usage is TRBJ2-6; 10 bases line up with TRBD2. The material sequenced was PBMCs or T cells enriched from blood (not recorded which). The clonotype comes from a woman in her forties or fifties with acute COVID-19. CDR3 sequence reads: CASSSRLAGPSGANVLTF. In nucleotides, the CDR3 is TGTGCCAGCAGCTCGCGACTAGCGGGCCCCTCTGGGGCCAACGTCCTGACTTTC.